This T cell receptor (beta chain) originates from a study of CD8 T cells in ankylosing spondylitis. V lost 0 bases and J 8 bases, leaving 23 bases between the germline ends. CDR1 is LGHNA and CDR2 is YNFKEQ in the germline V gene. There are 18 residues in the CDR3. Making the TCR beta libraries involved quantitative 5'-RACE with molecular barcodes. TCRdb called the 5' RACE reads again in MiXCR, with one record for every CDR3 protein. The table shows approximately 440,000 distinct CDR3 sequences, with 17% occurring only once. This clonotype was picked up a small number of times. Its target is not known. Findings and caveats of the study: Within peripheral blood, clones linked to disease were CD8+ and relatively rare. Both synovial fluid and blood in reactive arthritis had previously been reported to carry some motif variants. Clones linked to disease were reported to show significant enrichment in matched ankylosing spondylitis synovial fluid. Ankylosing spondylitis blood appeared to carry a characteristic TCR beta motif of several highly homologous variants.

The sequenced material came from blood, either unsorted or a sorted T cell fraction (not recorded which). The chain joins TRBV4-2 to TRBJ1-3; D gene uncertain. The sequence was collected from a male donor with ankylosing spondylitis. The CDR3 nucleotides read TGTGCCAGCAGCCAAGATGTAAAGGGCAGAATGGTAAAGGACACCATATATTTT. Its translation: CASSQDVKGRMVKDTIYF.